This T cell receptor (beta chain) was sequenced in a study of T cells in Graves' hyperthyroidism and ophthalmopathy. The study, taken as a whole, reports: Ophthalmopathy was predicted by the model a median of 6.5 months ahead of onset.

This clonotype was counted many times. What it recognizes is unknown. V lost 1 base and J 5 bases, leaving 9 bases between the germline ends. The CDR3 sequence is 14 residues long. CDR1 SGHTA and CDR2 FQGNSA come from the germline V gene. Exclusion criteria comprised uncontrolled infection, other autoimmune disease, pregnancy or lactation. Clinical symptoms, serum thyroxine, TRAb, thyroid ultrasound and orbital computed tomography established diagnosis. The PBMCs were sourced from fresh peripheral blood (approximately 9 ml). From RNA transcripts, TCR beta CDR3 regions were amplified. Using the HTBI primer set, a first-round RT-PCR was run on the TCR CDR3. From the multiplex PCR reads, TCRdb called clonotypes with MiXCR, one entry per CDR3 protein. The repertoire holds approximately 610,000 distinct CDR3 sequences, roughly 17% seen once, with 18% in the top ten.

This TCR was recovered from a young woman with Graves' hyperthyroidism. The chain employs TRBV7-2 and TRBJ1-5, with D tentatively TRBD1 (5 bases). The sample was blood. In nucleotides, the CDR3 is TGTGCCAGCAGCTTAGTGGGGGGTTATCAGCCCCAGCATTTT. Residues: CASSLVGGYQPQHF.